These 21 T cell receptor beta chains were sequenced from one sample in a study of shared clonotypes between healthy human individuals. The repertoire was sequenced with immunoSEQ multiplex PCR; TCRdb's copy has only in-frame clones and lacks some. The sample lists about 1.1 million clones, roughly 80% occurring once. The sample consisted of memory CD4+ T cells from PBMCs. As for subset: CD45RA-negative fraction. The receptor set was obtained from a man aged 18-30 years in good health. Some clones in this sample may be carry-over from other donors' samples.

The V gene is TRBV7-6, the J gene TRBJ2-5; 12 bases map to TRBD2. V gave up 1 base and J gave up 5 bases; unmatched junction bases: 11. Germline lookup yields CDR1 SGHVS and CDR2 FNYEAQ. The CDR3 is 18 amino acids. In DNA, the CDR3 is TGTGCCAGCAGCTTAGTCCCCCCTAGCGGGAGGGCCGAGGAGACCCAGTACTTC. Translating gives CASSLVPPSGRAEETQYF.

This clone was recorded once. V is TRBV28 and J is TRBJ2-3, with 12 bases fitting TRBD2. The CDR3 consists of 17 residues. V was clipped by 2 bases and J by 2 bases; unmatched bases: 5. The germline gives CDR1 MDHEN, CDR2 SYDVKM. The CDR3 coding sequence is TGTGCCAGCAGTTTAGGTCTAGCGGGAGGGCCCACAGATACGCAGTATTTT. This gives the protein CASSLGLAGGPTDTQYF.

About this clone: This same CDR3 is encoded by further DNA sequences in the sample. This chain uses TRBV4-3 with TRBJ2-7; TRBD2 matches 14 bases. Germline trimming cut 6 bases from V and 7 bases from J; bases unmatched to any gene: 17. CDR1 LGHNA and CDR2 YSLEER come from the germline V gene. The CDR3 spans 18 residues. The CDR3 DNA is TGCGCCAGCAGTCCGGCGGGCACTCGACTAGCGGGAGGGCGGGAGCAGTACTTC. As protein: CASSPAGTRLAGGREQYF.

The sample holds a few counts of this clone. CDR3 residues: CATSSQTGLGQPQHF. In nucleotides, the CDR3 is TGTGCCACCAGCAGCCAGACAGGGTTAGGTCAGCCCCAGCATTTT. This rearrangement joins TRBV15 to TRBJ1-5, with TRBD1 identical over 7 bases. The CDR3 is 15 residues long. J was trimmed by 6 bases and V by 3 bases; bases with no gene match: 8. Germline CDR1 and CDR2: LNHNV and YYDKDF (reference sequence).

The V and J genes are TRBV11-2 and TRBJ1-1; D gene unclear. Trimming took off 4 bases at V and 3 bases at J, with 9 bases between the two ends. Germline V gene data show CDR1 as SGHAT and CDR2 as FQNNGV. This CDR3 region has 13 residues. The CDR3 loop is CASSSGRDTEAFF. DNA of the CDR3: TGTGCCAGCAGCTCCGGCCGAGACACTGAAGCTTTCTTT.

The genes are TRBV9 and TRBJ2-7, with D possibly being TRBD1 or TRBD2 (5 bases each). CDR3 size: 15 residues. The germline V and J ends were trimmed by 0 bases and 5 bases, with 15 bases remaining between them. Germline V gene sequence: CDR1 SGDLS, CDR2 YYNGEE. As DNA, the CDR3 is TGTGCCAGCAGCGTAGGAGGGGCCGCCCTAAACGAGCAGTACTTC. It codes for CASSVGGAALNEQYF.

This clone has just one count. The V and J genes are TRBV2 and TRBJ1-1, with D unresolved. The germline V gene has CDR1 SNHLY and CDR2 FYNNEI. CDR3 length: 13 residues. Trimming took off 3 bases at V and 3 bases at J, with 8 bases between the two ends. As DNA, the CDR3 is TGTGCCAGCAGTGAGGGTGTTCACACTGAAGCTTTCTTT. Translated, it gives CASSEGVHTEAFF.

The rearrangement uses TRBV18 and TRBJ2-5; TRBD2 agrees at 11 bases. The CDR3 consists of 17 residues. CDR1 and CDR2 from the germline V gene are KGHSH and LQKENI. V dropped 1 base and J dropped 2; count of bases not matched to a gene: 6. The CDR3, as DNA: TGTGCCAGCTCACCACTCTCGCTAGCGGGGGGACAAGAGACCCAGTACTTC. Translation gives CASSPLSLAGGQETQYF.

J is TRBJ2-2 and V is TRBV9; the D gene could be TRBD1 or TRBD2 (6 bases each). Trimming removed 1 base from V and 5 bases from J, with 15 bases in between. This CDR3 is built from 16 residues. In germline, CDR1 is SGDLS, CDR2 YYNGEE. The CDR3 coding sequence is TGTGCCAGCAGCGTACGTGGGAGAGGGGGGACCGGGGAGCTGTTTTTT. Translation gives CASSVRGRGGTGELFF. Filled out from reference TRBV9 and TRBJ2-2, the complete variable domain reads DSGVTQTPKHLITATGQRVTLRCSPRSGDLSVYWYQQSLDQGLQFLIQYYNGEERAKGNILERFSAQQFPDLHSELNLSSLELGDSALYFCASSVRGRGGTGELFFGEGSRLTVL.

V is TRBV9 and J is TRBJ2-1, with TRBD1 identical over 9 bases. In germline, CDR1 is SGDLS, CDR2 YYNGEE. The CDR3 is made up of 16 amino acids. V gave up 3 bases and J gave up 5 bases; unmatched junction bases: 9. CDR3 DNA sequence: TGTGCCAGCAGCGCTTCTCCGGGACAGGGTAACAATGAGCAGTTCTTC. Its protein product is CASSASPGQGNNEQFF.

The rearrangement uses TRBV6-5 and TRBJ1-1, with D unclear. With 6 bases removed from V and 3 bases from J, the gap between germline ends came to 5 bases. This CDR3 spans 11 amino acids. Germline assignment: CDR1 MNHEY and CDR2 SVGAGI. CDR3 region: CASRAYTEAFF. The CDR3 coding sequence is TGTGCCAGCAGGGCTTACACTGAAGCTTTCTTT.

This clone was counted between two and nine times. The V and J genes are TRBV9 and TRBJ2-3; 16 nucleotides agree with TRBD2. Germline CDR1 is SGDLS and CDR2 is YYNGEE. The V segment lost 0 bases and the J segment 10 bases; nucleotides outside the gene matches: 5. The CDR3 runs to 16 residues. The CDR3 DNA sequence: TGTGCCAGCAGCGTAGGAGGGGGGACTAGCGGGAGGGCGCAGTATTTT. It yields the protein CASSVGGGTSGRAQYF.

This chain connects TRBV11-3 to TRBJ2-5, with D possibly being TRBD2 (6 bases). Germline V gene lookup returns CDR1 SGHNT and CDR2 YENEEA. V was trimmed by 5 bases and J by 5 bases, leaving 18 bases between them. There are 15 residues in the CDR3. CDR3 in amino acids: CASSTGPDRGETQYF. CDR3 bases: TGTGCCAGCAGCACAGGTCCGGACCGGGGGGAGACCCAGTACTTC.

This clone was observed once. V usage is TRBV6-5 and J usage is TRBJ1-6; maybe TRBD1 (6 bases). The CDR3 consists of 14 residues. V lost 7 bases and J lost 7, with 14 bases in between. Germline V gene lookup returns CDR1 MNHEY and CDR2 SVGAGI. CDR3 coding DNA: TGTGCCAGCAAGGGGGACGGGACGAATTCACCCCTCCACTTT. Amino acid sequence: CASKGDGTNSPLHF.

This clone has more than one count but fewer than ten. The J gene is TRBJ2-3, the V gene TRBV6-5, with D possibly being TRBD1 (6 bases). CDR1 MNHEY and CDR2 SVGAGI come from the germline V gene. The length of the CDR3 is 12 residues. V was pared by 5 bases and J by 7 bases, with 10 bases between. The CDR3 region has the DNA TGTGCCAGCAGTGCTGGGACAAATACGCAGTATTTT. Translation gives CASSAGTNTQYF.

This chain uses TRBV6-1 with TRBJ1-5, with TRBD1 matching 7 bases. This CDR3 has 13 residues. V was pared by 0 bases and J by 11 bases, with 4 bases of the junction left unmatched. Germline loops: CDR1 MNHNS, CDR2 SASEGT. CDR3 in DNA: TGTGCCAGCAGTGAAGCGCTGACAGGGTCCCAGCATTTT. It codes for CASSEALTGSQHF.

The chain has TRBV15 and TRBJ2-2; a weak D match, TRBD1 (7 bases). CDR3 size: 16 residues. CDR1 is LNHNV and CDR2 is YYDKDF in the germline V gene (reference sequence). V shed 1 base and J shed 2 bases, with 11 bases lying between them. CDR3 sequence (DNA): TGTGCCACCAGCAGAGGGAGGGGGCTAAACACCGGGGAGCTGTTTTTT. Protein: CATSRGRGLNTGELFF.

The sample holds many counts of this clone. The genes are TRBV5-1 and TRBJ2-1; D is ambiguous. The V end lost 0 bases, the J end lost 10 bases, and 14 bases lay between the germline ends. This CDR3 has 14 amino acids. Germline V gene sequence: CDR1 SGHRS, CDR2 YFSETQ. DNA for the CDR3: TGCGCCAGCAGCTTGGCTTGGCGCGCGACAGAGCAGTTCTTC. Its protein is CASSLAWRATEQFF.

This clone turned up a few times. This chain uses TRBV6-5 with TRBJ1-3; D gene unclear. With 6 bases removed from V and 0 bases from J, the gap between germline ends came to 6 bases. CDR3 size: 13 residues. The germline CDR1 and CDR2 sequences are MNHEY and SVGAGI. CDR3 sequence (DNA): TGTGCCAGCAGGGCAAACTCTGGAAACACCATATATTTT. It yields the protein CASRANSGNTIYF.

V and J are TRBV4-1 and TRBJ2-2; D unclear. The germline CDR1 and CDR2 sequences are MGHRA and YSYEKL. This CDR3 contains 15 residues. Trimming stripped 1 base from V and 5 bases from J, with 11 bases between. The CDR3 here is CASSQALVRTGELFF. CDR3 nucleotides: TGCGCCAGCAGCCAAGCGCTTGTGAGAACCGGGGAGCTGTTTTTT.

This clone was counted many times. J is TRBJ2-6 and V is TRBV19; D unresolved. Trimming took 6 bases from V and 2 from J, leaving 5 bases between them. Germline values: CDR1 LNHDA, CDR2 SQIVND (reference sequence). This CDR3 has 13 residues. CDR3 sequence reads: CASSSTGANVLTF. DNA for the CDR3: TGTGCCAGTAGCTCGACTGGGGCCAACGTCCTGACTTTC.